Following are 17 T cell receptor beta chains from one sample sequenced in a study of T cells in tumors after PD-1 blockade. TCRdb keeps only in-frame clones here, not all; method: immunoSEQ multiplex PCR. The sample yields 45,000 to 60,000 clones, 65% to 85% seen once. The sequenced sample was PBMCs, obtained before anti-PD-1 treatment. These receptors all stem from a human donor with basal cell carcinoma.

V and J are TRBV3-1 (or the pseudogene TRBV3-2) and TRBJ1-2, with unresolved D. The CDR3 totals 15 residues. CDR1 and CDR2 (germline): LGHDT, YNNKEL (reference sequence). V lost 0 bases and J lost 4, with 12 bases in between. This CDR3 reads CASSQDGGIGYGYTF. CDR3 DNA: TGTGCCAGCAGCCAAGACGGAGGGATAGGCTATGGCTACACCTTC.

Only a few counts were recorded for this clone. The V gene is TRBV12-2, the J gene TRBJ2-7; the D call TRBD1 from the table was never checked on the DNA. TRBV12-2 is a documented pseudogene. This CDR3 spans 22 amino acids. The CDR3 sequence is CASRLAWGLLRQGASYSYEQYF. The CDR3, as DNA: TGTGCAAGTCGCTTAGCTTGGGGGTTGTTACGACAGGGGGCTTCTTACTCCTACGAGCAGTACTTC.

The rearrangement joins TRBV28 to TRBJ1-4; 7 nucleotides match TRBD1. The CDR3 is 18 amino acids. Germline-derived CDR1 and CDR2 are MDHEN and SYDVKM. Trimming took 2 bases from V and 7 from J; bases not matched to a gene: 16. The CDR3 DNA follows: TGTGCCAGCAGTTTACTTGGGTCCCCTCGGGACAGCGGTGAAAAACTGTTTTTT. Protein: CASSLLGSPRDSGEKLFF.

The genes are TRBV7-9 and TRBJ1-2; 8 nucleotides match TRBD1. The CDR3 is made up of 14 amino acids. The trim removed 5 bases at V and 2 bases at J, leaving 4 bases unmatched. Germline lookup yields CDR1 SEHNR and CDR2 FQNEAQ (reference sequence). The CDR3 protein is CASSAGTGNYGYTF. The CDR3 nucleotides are TGTGCCAGCAGCGCTGGGACAGGCAACTATGGCTACACCTTC. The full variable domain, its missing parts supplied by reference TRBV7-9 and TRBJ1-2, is DTGVSQNPRHKITKRGQNVTFRCDPISEHNRLYWYRQTLGQGPEFLTYFQNEAQLEKSRLLSDRFSAERPKGSFSTLEIQRTEQGDSAMYLCASSAGTGNYGYTFGSGTRLTVV.

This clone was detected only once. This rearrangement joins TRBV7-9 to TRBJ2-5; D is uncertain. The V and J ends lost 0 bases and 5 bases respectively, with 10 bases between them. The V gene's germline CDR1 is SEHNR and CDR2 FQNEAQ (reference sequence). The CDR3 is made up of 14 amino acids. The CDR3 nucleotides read TGTGCCAGCAGCTTAGCGGATTCATGGGAGACCCAGTACTTC. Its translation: CASSLADSWETQYF.

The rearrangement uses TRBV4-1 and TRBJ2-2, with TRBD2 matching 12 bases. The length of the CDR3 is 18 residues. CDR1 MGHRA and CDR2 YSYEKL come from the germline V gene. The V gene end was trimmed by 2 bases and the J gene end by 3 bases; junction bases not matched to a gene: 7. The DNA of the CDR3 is TGCGCCAGCAGCCAAAAGACTAGCGGGGGCCTATACACCGGGGAGCTGTTTTTT. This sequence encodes CASSQKTSGGLYTGELFF.

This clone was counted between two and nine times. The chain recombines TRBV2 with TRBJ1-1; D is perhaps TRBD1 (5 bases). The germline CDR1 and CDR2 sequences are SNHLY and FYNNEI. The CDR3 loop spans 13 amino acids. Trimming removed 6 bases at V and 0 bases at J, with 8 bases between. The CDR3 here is CASRAGMNTEAFF. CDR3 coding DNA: TGTGCCAGCAGGGCAGGGATGAACACTGAAGCTTTCTTT.

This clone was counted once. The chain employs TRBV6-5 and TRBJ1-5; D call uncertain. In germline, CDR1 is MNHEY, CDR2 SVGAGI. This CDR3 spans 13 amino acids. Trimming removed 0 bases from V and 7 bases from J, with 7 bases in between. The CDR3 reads CASSYSNWQPQHF. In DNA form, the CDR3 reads TGTGCCAGCAGTTACTCGAACTGGCAGCCCCAGCATTTT.

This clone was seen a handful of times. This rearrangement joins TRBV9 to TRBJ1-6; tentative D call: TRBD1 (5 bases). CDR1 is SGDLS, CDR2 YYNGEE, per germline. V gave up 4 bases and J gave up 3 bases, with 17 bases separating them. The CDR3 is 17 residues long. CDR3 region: CASSSPKMGRYNSPLHF. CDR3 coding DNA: TGTGCCAGCAGCTCCCCGAAGATGGGACGCTATAATTCACCCCTCCACTTT. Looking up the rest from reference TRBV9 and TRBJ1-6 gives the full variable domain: DSGVTQTPKHLITATGQRVTLRCSPRSGDLSVYWYQQSLDQGLQFLIQYYNGEERAKGNILERFSAQQFPDLHSELNLSSLELGDSALYFCASSSPKMGRYNSPLHFGNGTRLTVT.

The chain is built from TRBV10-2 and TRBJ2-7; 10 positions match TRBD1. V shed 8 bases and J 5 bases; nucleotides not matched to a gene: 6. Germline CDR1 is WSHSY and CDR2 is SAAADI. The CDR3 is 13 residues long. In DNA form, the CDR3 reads TGCGCCAGCGGGAGACAGGGGGCAAACGAGCAGTACTTC. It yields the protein CASGRQGANEQYF.

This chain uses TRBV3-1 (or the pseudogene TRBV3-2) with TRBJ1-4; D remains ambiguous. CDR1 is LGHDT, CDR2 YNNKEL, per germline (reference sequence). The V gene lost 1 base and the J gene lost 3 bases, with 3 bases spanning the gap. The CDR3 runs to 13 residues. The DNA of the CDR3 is TGTGCCAGCAGCCAAGTGTCTAATGAAAAACTGTTTTTT. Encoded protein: CASSQVSNEKLFF.

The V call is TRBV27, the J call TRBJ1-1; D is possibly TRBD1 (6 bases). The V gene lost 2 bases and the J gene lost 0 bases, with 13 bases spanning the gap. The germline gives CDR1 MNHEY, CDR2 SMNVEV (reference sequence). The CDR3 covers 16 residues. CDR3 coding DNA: TGTGCCAGCAGTTTACGGGAGGGGGGTATGAACACTGAAGCTTTCTTT. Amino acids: CASSLREGGMNTEAFF.

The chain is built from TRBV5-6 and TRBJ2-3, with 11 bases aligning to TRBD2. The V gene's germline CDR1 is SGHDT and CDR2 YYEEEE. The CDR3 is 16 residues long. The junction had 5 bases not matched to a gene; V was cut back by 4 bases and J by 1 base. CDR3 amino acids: CASSQMGLAGTDTQYF. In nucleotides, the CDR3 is TGTGCCAGCAGCCAAATGGGACTAGCGGGCACAGATACGCAGTATTTT.

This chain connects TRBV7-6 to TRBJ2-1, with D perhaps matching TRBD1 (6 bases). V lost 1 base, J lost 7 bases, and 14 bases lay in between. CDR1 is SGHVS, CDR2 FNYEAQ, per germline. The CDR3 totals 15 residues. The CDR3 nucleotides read TGTGCCAGCAGCTTAGAGGCAGGGGCCGGGAATGAGCAGTTCTTC. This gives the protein CASSLEAGAGNEQFF.

The CDR3: CAWTFRGTNLNQPQHF. CDR3 sequence (DNA): TGTGCCTGGACCTTCCGAGGAACTAATTTAAATCAGCCCCAGCATTTT. This rearrangement joins TRBV30 to TRBJ1-5; no clear D. Trimming removed 4 bases at V and 4 bases at J, with 20 bases between. CDR1 GTSNPN and CDR2 SVGIG come from the germline V gene (reference sequence). The CDR3 is 16 amino acids. The full variable domain, completed using reference TRBV30 and TRBJ1-5, is SQTIHQWPATLVQPVGSPLSLECTVEGTSNPNLYWYRQAAGRGLQLLFYSVGIGQISSEVPQNLSASRPQDRQFILSSKKLLLSDSGFYLCAWTFRGTNLNQPQHFGDGTRLSIL.

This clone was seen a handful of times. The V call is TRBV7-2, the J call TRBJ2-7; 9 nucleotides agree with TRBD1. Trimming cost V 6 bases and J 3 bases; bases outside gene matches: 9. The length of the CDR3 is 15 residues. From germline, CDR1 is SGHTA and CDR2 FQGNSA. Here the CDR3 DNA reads TGTGCCAGCAGGTTTTCCGGGACAGGGAGCTACGAGCAGTACTTC. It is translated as CASRFSGTGSYEQYF.

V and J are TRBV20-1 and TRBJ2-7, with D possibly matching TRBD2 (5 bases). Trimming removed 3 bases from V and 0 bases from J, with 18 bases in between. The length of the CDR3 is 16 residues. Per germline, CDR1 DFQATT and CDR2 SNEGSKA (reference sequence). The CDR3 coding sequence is TGCAGTGCTAGTCTAGCCCGGACTCCTAGCTCCTACGAGCAGTACTTC. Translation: CSASLARTPSSYEQYF.